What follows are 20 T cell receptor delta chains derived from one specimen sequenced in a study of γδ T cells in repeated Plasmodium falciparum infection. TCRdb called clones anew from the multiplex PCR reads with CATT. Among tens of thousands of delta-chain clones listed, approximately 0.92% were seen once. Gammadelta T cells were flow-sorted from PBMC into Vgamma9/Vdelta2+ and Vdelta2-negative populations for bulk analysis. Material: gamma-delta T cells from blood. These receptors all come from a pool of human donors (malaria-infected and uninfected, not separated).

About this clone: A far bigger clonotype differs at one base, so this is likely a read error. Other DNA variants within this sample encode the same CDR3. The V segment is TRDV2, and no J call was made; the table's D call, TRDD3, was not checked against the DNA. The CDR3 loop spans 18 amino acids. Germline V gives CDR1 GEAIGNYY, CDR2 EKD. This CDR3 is CACDKLLGDTANTDKLIF. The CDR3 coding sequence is TGTGCCTGTGACAAACTACTGGGGGATACGGCCAACACCGATAAGCTCATCTTT.

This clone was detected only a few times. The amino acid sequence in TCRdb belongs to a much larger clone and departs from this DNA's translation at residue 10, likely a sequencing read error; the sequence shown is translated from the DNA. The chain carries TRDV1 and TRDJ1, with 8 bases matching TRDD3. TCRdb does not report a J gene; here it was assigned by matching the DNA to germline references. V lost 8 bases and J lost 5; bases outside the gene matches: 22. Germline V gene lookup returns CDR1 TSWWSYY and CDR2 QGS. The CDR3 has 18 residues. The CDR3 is CALLHLLGRRGYPDKLIF. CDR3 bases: TGTGCTCTTCTCCACCTCCTTGGGCGTAGGGGATACCCTGATAAACTCATCTTT.

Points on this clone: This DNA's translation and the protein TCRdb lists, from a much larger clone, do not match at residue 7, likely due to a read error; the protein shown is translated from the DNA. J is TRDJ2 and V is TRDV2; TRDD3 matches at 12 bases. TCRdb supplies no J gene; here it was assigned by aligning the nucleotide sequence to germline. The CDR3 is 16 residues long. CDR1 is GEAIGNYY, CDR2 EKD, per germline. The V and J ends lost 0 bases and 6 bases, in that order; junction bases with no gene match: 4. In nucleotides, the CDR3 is TGTGCCTGTGACACCGTGCCTGGGGGATACGCAGCACAACTCTTCTTT. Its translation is CACDTVPGGYAAQLFF.

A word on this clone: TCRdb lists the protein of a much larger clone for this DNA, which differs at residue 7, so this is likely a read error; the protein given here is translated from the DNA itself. The CDR3 loop is CACVNLVDMATDKLIF. The CDR3 DNA follows: TGTGCCTGTGTCAACCTGGTGGATATGGCGACCGATAAACTCATCTTT. The chain joins TRDV2 to TRDJ1; D is possibly TRDD3 (5 bases). TCRdb does not report a J gene; here it was assigned by matching the DNA to germline references. The CDR3 contains 16 residues. V was cut by 5 bases and J by 2 bases, with 20 bases left in between. CDR1 is GEAIGNYY, CDR2 EKD, per germline.

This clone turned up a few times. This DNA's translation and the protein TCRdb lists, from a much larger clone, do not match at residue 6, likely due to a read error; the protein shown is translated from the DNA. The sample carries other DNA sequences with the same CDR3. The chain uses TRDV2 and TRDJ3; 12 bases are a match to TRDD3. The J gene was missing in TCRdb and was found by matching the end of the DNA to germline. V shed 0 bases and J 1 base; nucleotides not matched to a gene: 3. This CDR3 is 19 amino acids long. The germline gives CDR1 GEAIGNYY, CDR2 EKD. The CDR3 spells CACDTALGDTSWDTRQMFF. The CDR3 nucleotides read TGTGCCTGTGACACCGCACTGGGGGATACATCCTGGGACACCCGACAGATGTTTTTC.

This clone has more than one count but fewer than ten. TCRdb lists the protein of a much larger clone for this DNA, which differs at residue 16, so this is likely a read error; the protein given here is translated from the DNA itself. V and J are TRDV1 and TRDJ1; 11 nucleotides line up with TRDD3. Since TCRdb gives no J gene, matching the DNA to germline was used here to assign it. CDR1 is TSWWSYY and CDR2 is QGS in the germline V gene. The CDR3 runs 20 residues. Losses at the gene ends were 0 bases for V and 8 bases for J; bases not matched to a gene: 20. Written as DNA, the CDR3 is TGTGCTCTTGGGGAACTTTCTATCCGGGTGATGGGGGATACGAGCCAAAAACTCATCTTT. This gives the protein CALGELSIRVMGDTSQKLIF.

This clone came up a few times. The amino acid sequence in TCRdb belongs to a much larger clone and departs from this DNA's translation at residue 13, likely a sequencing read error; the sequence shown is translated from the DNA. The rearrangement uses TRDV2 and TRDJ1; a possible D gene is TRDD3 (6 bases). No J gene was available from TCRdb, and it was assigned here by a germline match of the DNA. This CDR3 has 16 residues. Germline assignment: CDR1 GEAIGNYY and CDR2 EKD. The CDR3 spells CACDTLTRGTLDELIF. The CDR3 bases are TGTGCCTGTGACACCCTCACCCGGGGGACTCTCGATGAACTCATCTTT.

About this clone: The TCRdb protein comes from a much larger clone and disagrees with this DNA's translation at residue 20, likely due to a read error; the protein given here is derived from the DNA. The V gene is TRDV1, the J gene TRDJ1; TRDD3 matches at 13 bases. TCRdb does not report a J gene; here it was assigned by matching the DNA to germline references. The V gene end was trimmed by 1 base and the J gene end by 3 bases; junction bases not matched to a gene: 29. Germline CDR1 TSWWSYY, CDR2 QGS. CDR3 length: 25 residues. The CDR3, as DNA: TGTGCTCTTGGGGAACCGTTTCCTTACCTACGTACTGGGGGATACGCCTTCCGTCGGGCCGATAAACTCATCTTT. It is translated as CALGEPFPYLRTGGYAFRRADKLIF.

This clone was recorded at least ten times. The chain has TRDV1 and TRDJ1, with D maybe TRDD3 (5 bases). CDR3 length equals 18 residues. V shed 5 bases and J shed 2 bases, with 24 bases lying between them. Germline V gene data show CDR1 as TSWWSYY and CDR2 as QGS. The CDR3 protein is CALGPLQGKTDGTDKLIF. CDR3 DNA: TGTGCTCTTGGGCCGCTCCAGGGGAAAACCGACGGGACCGATAAACTCATCTTT.

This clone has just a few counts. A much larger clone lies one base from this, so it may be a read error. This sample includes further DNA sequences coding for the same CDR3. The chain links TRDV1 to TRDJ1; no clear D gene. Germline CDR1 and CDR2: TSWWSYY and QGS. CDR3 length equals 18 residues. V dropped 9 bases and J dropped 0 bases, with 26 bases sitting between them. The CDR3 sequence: CALVNLGPSPGHTDKLIF. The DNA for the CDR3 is TGTGCTCTCGTGAACCTAGGTCCCTCTCCCGGCCACACCGATAAACTCATCTTT.

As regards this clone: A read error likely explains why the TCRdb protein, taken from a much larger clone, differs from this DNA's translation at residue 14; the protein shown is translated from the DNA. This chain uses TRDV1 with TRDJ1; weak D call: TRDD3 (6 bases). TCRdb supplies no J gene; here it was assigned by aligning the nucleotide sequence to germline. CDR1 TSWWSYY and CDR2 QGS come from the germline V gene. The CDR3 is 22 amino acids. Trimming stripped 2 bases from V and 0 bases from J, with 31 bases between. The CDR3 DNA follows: TGTGCTCTTGGGGAAATGGGAGATATCGGATATACTGGGAGATTCAACACCGATAAACTCATCTTT. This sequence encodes CALGEMGDIGYTGRFNTDKLIF.

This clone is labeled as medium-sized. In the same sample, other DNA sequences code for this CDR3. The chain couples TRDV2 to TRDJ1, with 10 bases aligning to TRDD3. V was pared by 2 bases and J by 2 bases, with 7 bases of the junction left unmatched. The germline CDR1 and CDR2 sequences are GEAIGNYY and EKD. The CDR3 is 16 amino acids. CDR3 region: CACDRLGDKTTDKLIF. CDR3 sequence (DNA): TGTGCCTGTGACAGGCTGGGGGATAAGACAACCGATAAACTCATCTTT.

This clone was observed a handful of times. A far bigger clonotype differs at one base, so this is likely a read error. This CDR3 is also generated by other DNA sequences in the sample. The CDR3 spells CACDTVGSTGGYGADKLIF. The CDR3 region has the DNA TGTGCCTGTGACACCGTGGGAAGTACTGGGGGATATGGCGCCGATAAACTCATCTTT. This chain links TRDV2 with TRDJ1, with 11 bases aligning to TRDD3. Matching the DNA to germline supplied the J gene, which TCRdb does not give. CDR3 length: 19 residues. The V segment lost 0 bases and the J segment 3 bases; nucleotides outside the gene matches: 14. Germline V CDR1 and CDR2: GEAIGNYY, EKD.

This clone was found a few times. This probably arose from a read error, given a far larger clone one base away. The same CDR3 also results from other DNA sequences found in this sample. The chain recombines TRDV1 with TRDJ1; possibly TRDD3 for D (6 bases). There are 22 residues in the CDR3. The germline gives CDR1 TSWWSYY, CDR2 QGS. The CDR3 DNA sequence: TGTGCTCTTGGGGAACCGACGTTGGGGTGGGGGTCACTAGAAGAGGACACTGATAAACTCATCTTT. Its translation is CALGEPTLGWGSLEEDTDKLIF.

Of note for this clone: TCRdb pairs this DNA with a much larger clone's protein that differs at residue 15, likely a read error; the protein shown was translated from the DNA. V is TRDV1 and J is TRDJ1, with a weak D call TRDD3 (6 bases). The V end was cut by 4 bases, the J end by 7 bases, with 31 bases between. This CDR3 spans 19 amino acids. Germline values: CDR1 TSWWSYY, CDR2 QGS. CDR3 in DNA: TGTGCTCTTGGGGCTTTCCTTTTGGGGGGACTACCGTACACCATTAAACTCATCTTT. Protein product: CALGAFLLGGLPYTIKLIF.

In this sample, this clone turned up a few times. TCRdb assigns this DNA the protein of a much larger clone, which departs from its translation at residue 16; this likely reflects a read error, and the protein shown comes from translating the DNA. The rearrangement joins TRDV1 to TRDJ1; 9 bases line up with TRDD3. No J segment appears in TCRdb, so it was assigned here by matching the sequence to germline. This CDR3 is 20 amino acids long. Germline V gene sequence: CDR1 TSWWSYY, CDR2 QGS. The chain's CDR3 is CALGERLAALGDKYTNKLIF. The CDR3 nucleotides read TGTGCTCTTGGGGAACGGTTGGCTGCACTGGGGGACAAGTACACCAATAAACTCATCTTT.

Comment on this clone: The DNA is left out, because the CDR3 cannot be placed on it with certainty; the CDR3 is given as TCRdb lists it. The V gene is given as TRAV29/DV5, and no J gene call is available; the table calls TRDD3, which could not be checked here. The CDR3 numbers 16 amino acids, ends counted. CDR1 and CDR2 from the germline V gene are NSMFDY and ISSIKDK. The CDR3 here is CSVLLCSNRREIKLIF.

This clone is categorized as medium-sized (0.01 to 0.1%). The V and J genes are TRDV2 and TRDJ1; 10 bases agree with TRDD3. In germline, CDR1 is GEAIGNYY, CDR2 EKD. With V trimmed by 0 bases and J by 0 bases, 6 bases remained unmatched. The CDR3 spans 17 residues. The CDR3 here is CACDTGRGIRDTDKLIF. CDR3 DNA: TGTGCCTGTGACACCGGCCGGGGGATACGGGACACCGATAAACTCATCTTT.

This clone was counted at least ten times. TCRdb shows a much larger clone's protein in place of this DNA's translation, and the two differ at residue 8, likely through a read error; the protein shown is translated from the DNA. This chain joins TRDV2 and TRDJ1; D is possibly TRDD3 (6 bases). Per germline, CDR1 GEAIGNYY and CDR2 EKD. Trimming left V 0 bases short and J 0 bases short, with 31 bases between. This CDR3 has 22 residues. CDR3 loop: CACDTITRGLIKLPNYTDKLIF. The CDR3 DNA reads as TGTGCCTGTGACACCATTACTAGGGGATTGATAAAGCTACCGAATTACACCGATAAACTCATCTTT.

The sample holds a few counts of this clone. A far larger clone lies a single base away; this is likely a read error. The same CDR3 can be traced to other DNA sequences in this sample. As DNA, the CDR3 is TGTGCTCTTGGGCGTCGAGGGATTTCTTCCTCCGATAAACTCATCTTT. This gives the protein CALGRRGISSSDKLIF. This rearrangement joins TRDV1 to TRDJ1; a possible D gene is TRDD2 (6 bases). The J gene was not available in TCRdb and was assigned here by matching the DNA to germline segments. This CDR3 has 16 residues. V lost 5 bases, J lost 3 bases, and 19 bases lay in between. CDR1 is TSWWSYY, CDR2 QGS, per germline.